This T cell receptor (beta chain) was identified in a study of identical twins. TCRdb fed the 5' RACE reads into MiXCR, producing one record per CDR3 protein. The table has 750,000 to 950,000 distinct CDR3 sequences, roughly an eighth seen once. The table lists this clonotype with a few counts. Its antigen is as yet unknown. Broader study findings: Insertions ran lower in abundant cord blood beta clonotypes, though not in memory repertoires. Weaker excess sharing between twins was seen in beta out-of-frame sequences. The presence of invariant MAIT and iNKT cells could partly confound analyses of zero-insertion sequences. Compared with models, monozygotic twins showed more out-of-frame TCR alpha sharing.

CDR1 and CDR2 (germline): SEHNR, FQNEAQ (reference sequence). This CDR3 region has 16 residues. V shed 1 base and J 2 bases; nucleotides not matched to a gene: 2. These data were also filed under a second study, of yellow fever vaccine responses in identical twins.

This sequence joins TRBV7-9 and TRBJ2-3, with 11 bases that match TRBD2. This TCR derives from a woman between 18 and 29 years old in good health. Sequenced input: PBMCs. The CDR3 coding sequence is TGTGCCAGCAGCTTAGGGGGACTAGCGGCCACAGATACGCAGTATTTT. It is translated as CASSLGGLAATDTQYF.